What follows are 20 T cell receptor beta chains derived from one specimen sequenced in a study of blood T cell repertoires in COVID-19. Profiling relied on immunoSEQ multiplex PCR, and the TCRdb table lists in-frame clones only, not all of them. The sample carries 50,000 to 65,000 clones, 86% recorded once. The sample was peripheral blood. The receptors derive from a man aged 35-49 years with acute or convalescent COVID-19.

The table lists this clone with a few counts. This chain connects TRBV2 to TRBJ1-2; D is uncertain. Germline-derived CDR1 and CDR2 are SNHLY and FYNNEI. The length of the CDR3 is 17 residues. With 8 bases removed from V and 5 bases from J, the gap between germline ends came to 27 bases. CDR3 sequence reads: CASLSDWSYTSPYGYTF. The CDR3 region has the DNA TGTGCCAGCTTGTCGGACTGGAGTTATACAAGTCCTTATGGCTACACCTTC.

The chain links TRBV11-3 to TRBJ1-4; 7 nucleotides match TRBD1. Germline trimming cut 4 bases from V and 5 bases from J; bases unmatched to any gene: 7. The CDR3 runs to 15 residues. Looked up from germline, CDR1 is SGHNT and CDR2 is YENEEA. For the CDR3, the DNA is TGTGCCAGCAGCTCCCGACAGGGAGAGAATGAAAAACTGTTTTTT. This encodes CASSSRQGENEKLFF.

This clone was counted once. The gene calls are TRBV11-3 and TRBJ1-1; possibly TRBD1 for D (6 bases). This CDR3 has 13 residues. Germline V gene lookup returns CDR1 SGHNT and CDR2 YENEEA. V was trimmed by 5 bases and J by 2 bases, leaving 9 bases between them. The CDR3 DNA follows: TGTGCCAGCAGCCTACAGGGTAACACTGAAGCTTTCTTT. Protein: CASSLQGNTEAFF. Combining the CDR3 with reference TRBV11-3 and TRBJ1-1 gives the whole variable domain EAGVVQSPRYKIIEKKQPVAFWCNPISGHNTLYWYLQNLGQGPELLIRYENEEAVDDSQLPKDRFSAERLKGVDSTLKIQPAELGDSAVYLCASSLQGNTEAFFGQGTRLTVV.

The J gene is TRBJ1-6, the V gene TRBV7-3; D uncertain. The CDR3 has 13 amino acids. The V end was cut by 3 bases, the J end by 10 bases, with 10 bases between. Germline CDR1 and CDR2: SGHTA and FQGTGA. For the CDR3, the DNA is TGTGCCAGCAGCTTCCGGGGAGCCTCACCCCTCCACTTT. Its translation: CASSFRGASPLHF.

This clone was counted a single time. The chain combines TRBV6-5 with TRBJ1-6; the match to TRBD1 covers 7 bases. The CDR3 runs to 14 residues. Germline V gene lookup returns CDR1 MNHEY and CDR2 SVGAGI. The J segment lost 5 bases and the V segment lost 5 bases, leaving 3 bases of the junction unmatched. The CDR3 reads CASSRTGNNSPLHF. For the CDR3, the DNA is TGTGCCAGCAGTAGGACAGGCAATAATTCACCCCTCCACTTT.

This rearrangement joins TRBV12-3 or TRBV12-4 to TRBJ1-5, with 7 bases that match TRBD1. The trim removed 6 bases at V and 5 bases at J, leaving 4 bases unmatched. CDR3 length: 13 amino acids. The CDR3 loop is CASSLDRDQPQHF. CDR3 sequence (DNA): TGTGCCAGCAGCCTAGACAGGGATCAGCCCCAGCATTTT.

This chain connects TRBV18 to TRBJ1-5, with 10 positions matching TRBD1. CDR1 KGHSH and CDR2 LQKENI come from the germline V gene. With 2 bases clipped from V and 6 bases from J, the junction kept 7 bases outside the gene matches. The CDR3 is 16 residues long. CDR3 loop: CASSPATGGRGQPQHF. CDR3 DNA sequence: TGTGCCAGCTCACCAGCGACAGGGGGCAGGGGTCAGCCCCAGCATTTT.

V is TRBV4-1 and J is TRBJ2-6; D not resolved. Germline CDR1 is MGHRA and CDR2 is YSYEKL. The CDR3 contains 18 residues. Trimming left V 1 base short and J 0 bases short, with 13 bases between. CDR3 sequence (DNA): TGCGCCAGCAGCCAAGTCGACACCGTAAGCTCTGGGGCCAACGTCCTGACTTTC. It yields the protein CASSQVDTVSSGANVLTF.

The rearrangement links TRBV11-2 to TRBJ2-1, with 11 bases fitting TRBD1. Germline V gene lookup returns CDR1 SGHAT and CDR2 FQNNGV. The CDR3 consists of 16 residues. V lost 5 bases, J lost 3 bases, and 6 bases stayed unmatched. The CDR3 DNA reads TGTGCCAGCAGCCCTCGGACAGGGGGCAGCTACAATGAGCAGTTCTTC. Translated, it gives CASSPRTGGSYNEQFF.

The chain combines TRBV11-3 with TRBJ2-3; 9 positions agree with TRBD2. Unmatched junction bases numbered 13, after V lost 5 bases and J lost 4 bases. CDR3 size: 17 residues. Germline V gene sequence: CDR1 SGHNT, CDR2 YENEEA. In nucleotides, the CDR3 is TGTGCCAGCAGCCCTGGGGCCTTCAGCGGGGGGCCAGATACGCAGTATTTT. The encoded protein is CASSPGAFSGGPDTQYF.

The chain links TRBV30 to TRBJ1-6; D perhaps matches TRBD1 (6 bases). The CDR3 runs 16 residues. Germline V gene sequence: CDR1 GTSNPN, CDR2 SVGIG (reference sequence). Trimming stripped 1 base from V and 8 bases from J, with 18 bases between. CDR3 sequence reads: CAWSGYREGDDSPLHF. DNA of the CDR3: TGTGCCTGGAGTGGCTACAGGGAAGGGGACGATTCACCCCTCCACTTT.

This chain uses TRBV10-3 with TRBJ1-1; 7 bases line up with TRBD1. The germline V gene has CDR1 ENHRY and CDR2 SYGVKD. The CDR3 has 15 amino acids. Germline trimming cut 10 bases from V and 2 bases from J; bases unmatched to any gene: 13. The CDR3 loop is CATIRTDRINTEAFF. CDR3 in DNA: TGTGCCACCATCCGTACGGACAGGATTAACACTGAAGCTTTCTTT.

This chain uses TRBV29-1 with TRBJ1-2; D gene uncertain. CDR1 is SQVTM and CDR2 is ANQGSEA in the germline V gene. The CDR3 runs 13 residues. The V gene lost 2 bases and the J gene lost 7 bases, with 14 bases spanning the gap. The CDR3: CSVEPSGGGGYTF. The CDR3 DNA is TGCAGCGTTGAACCCTCAGGAGGAGGTGGCTACACCTTC.

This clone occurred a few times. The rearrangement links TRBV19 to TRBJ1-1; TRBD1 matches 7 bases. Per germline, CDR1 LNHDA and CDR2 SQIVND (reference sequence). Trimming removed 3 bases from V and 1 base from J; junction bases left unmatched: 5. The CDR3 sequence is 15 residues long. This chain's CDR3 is CASSISGTANTEAFF. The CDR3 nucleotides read TGTGCCAGTAGTATCAGTGGGACAGCGAACACTGAAGCTTTCTTT. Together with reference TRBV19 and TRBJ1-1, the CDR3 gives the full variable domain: DGGITQSPKYLFRKEGQNVTLSCEQNLNHDAMYWYRQDPGQGLRLIYYSQIVNDFQKGDIAEGYSVSREKKESFPLTVTSAQKNPTAFYLCASSISGTANTEAFFGQGTRLTVV.

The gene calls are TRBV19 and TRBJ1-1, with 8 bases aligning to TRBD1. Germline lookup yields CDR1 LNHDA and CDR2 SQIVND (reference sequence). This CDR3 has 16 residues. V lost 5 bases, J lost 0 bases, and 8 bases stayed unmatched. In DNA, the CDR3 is TGTGCCAGTAGTTCGTTCGGGACAGGTATGAACACTGAAGCTTTCTTT. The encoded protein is CASSSFGTGMNTEAFF.

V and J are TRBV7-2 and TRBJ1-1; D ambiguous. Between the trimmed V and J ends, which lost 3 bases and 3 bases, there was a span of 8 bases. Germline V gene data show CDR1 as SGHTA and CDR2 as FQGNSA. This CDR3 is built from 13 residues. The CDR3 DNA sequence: TGTGCCAGCAGCTTCTTGCGGCACACTGAAGCTTTCTTT. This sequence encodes CASSFLRHTEAFF.

The CDR3 bases are TGTGCCTGGAACAGGGGGGGCGCCTCCTACGAGCAGTACTTC. Amino acid sequence: CAWNRGGASYEQYF. This chain connects TRBV30 to TRBJ2-7; a possible D gene is TRBD1 (8 bases). Germline CDR1 GTSNPN, CDR2 SVGIG (reference sequence). Trimming took 4 bases from V and 0 from J, leaving 13 bases between them. This CDR3 has 14 amino acids.

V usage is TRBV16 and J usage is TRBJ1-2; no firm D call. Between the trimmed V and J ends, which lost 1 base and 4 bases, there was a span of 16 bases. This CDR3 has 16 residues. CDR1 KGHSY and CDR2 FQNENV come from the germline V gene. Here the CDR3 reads CASSQYAAPGSYGYTF. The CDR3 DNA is TGTGCCAGCAGCCAATACGCGGCCCCCGGAAGCTATGGCTACACCTTC.

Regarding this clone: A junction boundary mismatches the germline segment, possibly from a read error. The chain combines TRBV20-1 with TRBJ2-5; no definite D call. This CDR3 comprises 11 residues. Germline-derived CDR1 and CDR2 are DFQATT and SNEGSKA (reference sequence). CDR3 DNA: TGTGTCCCGCAGTACCAAGAGACCCAGTACTTC. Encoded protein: CVPQYQETQYF.

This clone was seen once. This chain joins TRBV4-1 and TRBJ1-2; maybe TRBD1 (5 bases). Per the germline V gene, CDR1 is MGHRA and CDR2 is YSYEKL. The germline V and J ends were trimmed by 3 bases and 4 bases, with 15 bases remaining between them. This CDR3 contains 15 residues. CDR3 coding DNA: TGCGCCAGCAGCCACCGAGCAGGGAATCCCTATGGCTACACCTTC. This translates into CASSHRAGNPYGYTF.